The 32 T cell receptor beta chains below were found in one sample sequenced in a study of cytomegalovirus exposure and HLA in healthy donors. The PCR ran on 60 Vbeta and 13 Jbeta primers. Assay: immunoSEQ multiplex PCR; the TCRdb copy retains only in-frame clones and omits some. The sample has over 35,000 clones. Sequencing input: PBMCs. Source of these receptors: a woman aged 25 to 39 in good health and CMV-seronegative.

The chain is built from TRBV4-1 and TRBJ2-7, with TRBD2 as a possible D gene (6 bases). With 1 base removed from V and 0 bases from J, the gap between germline ends came to 16 bases. The CDR3 is 17 amino acids. Germline loops: CDR1 MGHRA, CDR2 YSYEKL. The DNA of the CDR3 is TGCGCCAGCAGCCAAGCGAATATCGGAGGGAGCTCCTACGAGCAGTACTTC. Translating it yields CASSQANIGGSSYEQYF.

V is TRBV10-3 and J is TRBJ1-5, with TRBD1 matching 9 bases. V shed 6 bases and J 3 bases; nucleotides not matched to a gene: 6. The CDR3 runs 15 residues. Germline V gene data show CDR1 as ENHRY and CDR2 as SYGVKD. The chain's CDR3 is CAISDRDRANQPQHF. In nucleotides, the CDR3 is TGTGCCATCAGCGACCGGGACAGGGCCAATCAGCCCCAGCATTTT.

This chain uses TRBV18 with TRBJ2-1; 12 bases match TRBD2. CDR1 and CDR2 from the germline V gene are KGHSH and LQKENI. V was pared by 1 base and J by 9 bases, with 7 bases of the junction left unmatched. The CDR3 sequence is 16 residues long. CDR3 amino acids: CASSPQSASGRGEQFF. Written as DNA, the CDR3 is TGTGCCAGCTCACCACAGTCCGCTAGCGGGAGGGGTGAGCAGTTCTTC.

The chain couples TRBV4-1 to TRBJ2-2; tentatively, D is TRBD2 (5 bases). This CDR3 spans 15 amino acids. The V gene's germline CDR1 is MGHRA and CDR2 YSYEKL. Trimming shortened V by 4 bases and J by 5 bases, and 14 bases separated the two germline ends. The CDR3 is CASSPSRAGTGELFF. The CDR3 nucleotides are TGCGCCAGCAGCCCATCGAGGGCTGGGACCGGGGAGCTGTTTTTT.

V and J are TRBV6-5 and TRBJ2-3; 7 nucleotides match TRBD1. V lost 5 bases and J lost 4; bases outside the gene matches: 6. The CDR3 totals 14 residues. Germline V gene data show CDR1 as MNHEY and CDR2 as SVGAGI. The CDR3 protein is CASSRQGNADTQYF. The CDR3, as DNA: TGTGCCAGCAGTCGACAGGGTAACGCAGATACGCAGTATTTT.

The rearrangement links TRBV5-1 to TRBJ2-7, with 7 bases identical to TRBD2. The V and J ends lost 0 bases and 4 bases, in that order; junction bases with no gene match: 7. The CDR3 totals 15 residues. Germline-derived CDR1 and CDR2 are SGHRS and YFSETQ. The CDR3 spells CASSLDSIGGYEQYF. The CDR3 DNA reads TGCGCCAGCAGCTTGGATTCCATCGGGGGGTACGAGCAGTACTTC.

The gene calls are TRBV7-2 and TRBJ2-7; D remains ambiguous. V lost 1 base, J lost 4 bases, and 8 bases lay in between. Germline loops: CDR1 SGHTA, CDR2 FQGNSA. The CDR3 runs 13 residues. Written as DNA, the CDR3 is TGTGCCAGCAGCTTAGGGCAGAAGTACGAGCAGTACTTC. This codes for CASSLGQKYEQYF.

This rearrangement joins TRBV9 to TRBJ2-1, with TRBD2 identical over 9 bases. The CDR3 is 16 residues long. Germline trimming cut 4 bases from V and 7 bases from J; bases unmatched to any gene: 12. Germline-derived CDR1 and CDR2 are SGDLS and YYNGEE. Written as DNA, the CDR3 is TGTGCCAGCAGCCAGAGCGGGCTAGCGGGGACGAATGAGCAGTTCTTC. As protein: CASSQSGLAGTNEQFF.

The chain recombines TRBV27 with TRBJ2-7, with no clear D. This CDR3 has 14 amino acids. Trimming stripped 0 bases from V and 3 bases from J, with 9 bases between. The germline CDR1 and CDR2 sequences are MNHEY and SMNVEV (reference sequence). CDR3 loop: CASSLSAGGYEQYF. Written as DNA, the CDR3 is TGTGCCAGCAGTTTATCGGCAGGTGGCTACGAGCAGTACTTC.

This chain links TRBV19 with TRBJ1-4, with D possibly matching TRBD1 (5 bases). This CDR3 spans 14 amino acids. The V gene's germline CDR1 is LNHDA and CDR2 SQIVND (reference sequence). V gave up 7 bases and J gave up 7 bases, with 16 bases separating them. The CDR3 nucleotides read TGTGCCAGTATGGGGGGACGGGACGGTGAAAAACTGTTTTTT. Protein: CASMGGRDGEKLFF.

V is TRBV10-2 and J is TRBJ1-3; D not resolved. V was clipped by 8 bases and J by 1 base, with 6 bases between them. This CDR3 is 12 amino acids long. Germline CDR1 is WSHSY and CDR2 is SAAADI. This CDR3 is CASGTSGNTIYF. CDR3 coding DNA: TGCGCCAGCGGCACATCTGGAAACACCATATATTTT.

In DNA form, the CDR3 reads TGTGCCAGTAGTTCACGAGAGGTAACTAATGAAAAACTGTTTTTT. Its protein product is CASSSREVTNEKLFF. The gene calls are TRBV19 and TRBJ1-4; D uncertain. The germline V gene encodes CDR1 LNHDA and CDR2 SQIVND (reference sequence). Trimming stripped 5 bases from V and 1 base from J, with 11 bases between. The CDR3 consists of 15 residues.

The chain uses TRBV4-2 and TRBJ2-7; 10 nucleotides line up with TRBD1. Looked up from germline, CDR1 is LGHNA and CDR2 is YNFKEQ. The V and J ends lost 3 bases and 3 bases, in that order; junction bases with no gene match: 5. The CDR3 has 15 residues. CDR3 region: CASSHDRGRVYEQYF. The CDR3 region has the DNA TGTGCCAGCAGCCATGACAGGGGGCGGGTCTACGAGCAGTACTTC.

The J gene is TRBJ2-7, the V gene TRBV18; 10 nucleotides line up with TRBD1. Germline V gene data show CDR1 as KGHSH and CDR2 as LQKENI. Trimming took 3 bases from V and 7 from J; bases not matched to a gene: 6. The CDR3 contains 14 residues. The DNA of the CDR3 is TGTGCCAGCTCACCCGGGACAGGGGACGGAGAGCAGTACTTC. This encodes CASSPGTGDGEQYF.

The chain employs TRBV14 and TRBJ2-3; unclear D gene. The germline V gene encodes CDR1 SGHDN and CDR2 FVKESK. The V and J ends lost 3 bases and 4 bases respectively, with 5 bases between them. The CDR3 consists of 12 residues. CDR3 amino acids: CASSHVPDTQYF. CDR3 nucleotide sequence: TGTGCCAGCAGCCACGTCCCAGATACGCAGTATTTT.

V gene TRBV4-1 combines with J gene TRBJ1-1; D unclear. The CDR3 has 14 amino acids. From germline, CDR1 is MGHRA and CDR2 YSYEKL. Trimming left V 10 bases short and J 4 bases short, with 19 bases between. The CDR3 nucleotides read TGCGCCACCAAACGGCGGCCAGGAGGCACTGAAGCTTTCTTT. Protein sequence: CATKRRPGGTEAFF.

This sequence joins TRBV6-6 and TRBJ1-1, with 7 bases matching TRBD1. Per the germline V gene, CDR1 is MNHNY and CDR2 is SVGAGI (reference sequence). CDR3 length: 12 amino acids. V lost 7 bases to trimming and J lost 4 bases; unmatched junction nucleotides: 3. In DNA form, the CDR3 reads TGTGCCAGCAACACAGGGGTCACTGAAGCTTTCTTT. This encodes CASNTGVTEAFF.

This chain joins TRBV28 and TRBJ1-4; no definite D call. Between the trimmed V and J ends, which lost 2 bases and 8 bases, there was a span of 6 bases. Germline V gene data show CDR1 as MDHEN and CDR2 as SYDVKM. CDR3 length: 12 residues. CDR3 residues: CASSLTREKLFF. The DNA for the CDR3 is TGTGCCAGCAGTTTAACGAGGGAAAAACTGTTTTTT.

The rearrangement joins TRBV2 to TRBJ2-5; D may be TRBD1 (5 bases). The V gene's germline CDR1 is SNHLY and CDR2 FYNNEI. The CDR3 covers 12 residues. CDR3 protein: CALQGSEETQYF. The DNA for the CDR3 is TGTGCACTGCAGGGTTCCGAAGAGACCCAGTACTTC. Using reference TRBV2 and TRBJ2-5 for the parts outside the CDR3, the full variable domain is EPEVTQTPSHQVTQMGQEVILRCVPISNHLYFYWYRQILGQKVEFLVSFYNNEISEKSEIFDDQFSVERPDGSNFTLKIRSTKLEDSAMYFCALQGSEETQYFGPGTRLLVL.

CDR3 DNA: TGTGCCAGCACCCCCAGGGAACTCCCCTACGAGCAGTACTTC. The encoded protein is CASTPRELPYEQYF. This chain connects TRBV2 to TRBJ2-7, with D tentatively TRBD1 (5 bases). Germline assignment: CDR1 SNHLY and CDR2 FYNNEI. The CDR3 is made up of 14 amino acids. V was shortened by 7 bases and J by 2 bases, with 15 bases between the two germline ends.

V and J are TRBV30 and TRBJ1-6; D possibly corresponds to TRBD1 (5 bases). This CDR3 comprises 13 residues. V lost 2 bases to trimming and J lost 10 bases, with 12 bases between them. Germline V gene data show CDR1 as GTSNPN and CDR2 as SVGIG (reference sequence). This CDR3 reads CAWSRGSGSPLHF. Written as DNA, the CDR3 is TGTGCCTGGAGTCGGGGGTCGGGGTCACCCCTCCACTTT. Based on the CDR3 plus reference TRBV30 and TRBJ1-6, the full variable domain is SQTIHQWPATLVQPVGSPLSLECTVEGTSNPNLYWYRQAAGRGLQLLFYSVGIGQISSEVPQNLSASRPQDRQFILSSKKLLLSDSGFYLCAWSRGSGSPLHFGNGTRLTVT.

The chain uses TRBV11-2 and TRBJ2-5, with 10 bases lining up with TRBD2. This CDR3 region has 18 residues. The germline V gene encodes CDR1 SGHAT and CDR2 FQNNGV. J was trimmed by 5 bases and V by 5 bases; bases with no gene match: 17. The CDR3 nucleotides read TGTGCCAGCAGCGAAAAGTCGGGAGGACTAGCGGCGGGGGAGACCCAGTACTTC. This encodes CASSEKSGGLAAGETQYF.

The CDR3 sequence: CASSHPDRYEQYF. CDR3 DNA: TGCGCCAGCAGCCACCCGGACAGGTACGAGCAGTACTTC. V is TRBV4-1 and J is TRBJ2-7, with TRBD1 matching 7 bases. The V segment lost 3 bases and the J segment 4 bases; nucleotides outside the gene matches: 3. The germline gives CDR1 MGHRA, CDR2 YSYEKL. The CDR3 spans 13 residues.

The chain links TRBV14 to TRBJ2-1; 11 bases are shared with TRBD2. V was pared by 5 bases and J by 4 bases, with 10 bases of the junction left unmatched. Germline loops: CDR1 SGHDN, CDR2 FVKESK. The CDR3 is made up of 17 amino acids. The CDR3 bases are TGTGCCAGCAGCACACAGACTAGCGGGAAAGTGTACAATGAGCAGTTCTTC. Its translation is CASSTQTSGKVYNEQFF.

The chain uses TRBV19 and TRBJ2-1; possibly TRBD2 for D (6 bases). The V gene lost 6 bases and the J gene lost 8 bases, with 20 bases spanning the gap. Germline values: CDR1 LNHDA, CDR2 SQIVND (reference sequence). The length of the CDR3 is 15 residues. CDR3 sequence: CASRNPGLLRDEQFF. The CDR3 region has the DNA TGTGCCAGTAGGAACCCGGGACTTCTAAGGGATGAGCAGTTCTTC.

CDR3: CASTDYGSGPQETQYF. In DNA form, the CDR3 reads TGTGCCAGCACGGACTATGGTAGCGGACCGCAAGAGACCCAGTACTTC. This chain connects TRBV5-6 to TRBJ2-5, with D perhaps TRBD2 (6 bases). Trimming pared 6 bases from V and 2 bases from J, leaving 20 bases between. This CDR3 region has 16 residues. CDR1 and CDR2 from the germline V gene are SGHDT and YYEEEE.

V and J are TRBV4-2 and TRBJ1-2; tentative D call: TRBD1 (6 bases). This CDR3 contains 20 residues. Germline V CDR1 and CDR2: LGHNA, YNFKEQ. V shed 0 bases and J shed 3 bases, with 26 bases lying between them. In DNA, the CDR3 is TGTGCCAGCAGCCAAGATCGGATGGGCAGGGGCCGCGGGTGGGACTATGGCTACACCTTC. Amino acids: CASSQDRMGRGRGWDYGYTF.

This sequence joins TRBV20-1 and TRBJ2-5; D gene unclear. Trimming shortened V by 5 bases and J by 5 bases, and 9 bases separated the two germline ends. Germline V CDR1 and CDR2: DFQATT, SNEGSKA (reference sequence). This CDR3 is 11 amino acids long. The CDR3 loop reads CSAGPLETQYF. The CDR3 DNA reads TGCAGTGCTGGCCCCCTTGAGACCCAGTACTTC.

This chain joins TRBV11-3 and TRBJ1-2; D gene ambiguous. V was shortened by 5 bases and J by 4 bases, with 17 bases between the two germline ends. Germline values: CDR1 SGHNT, CDR2 YENEEA. This CDR3 spans 15 amino acids. The CDR3 reads CASSQTGKQLYGYTF. The CDR3 region has the DNA TGTGCCAGCAGCCAAACGGGGAAACAACTCTATGGCTACACCTTC.

The rearrangement links TRBV11-2 to TRBJ2-3; 8 bases align to TRBD2. Germline V gene data show CDR1 as SGHAT and CDR2 as FQNNGV. Germline trimming cut 3 bases from V and 10 bases from J; bases unmatched to any gene: 6. The CDR3 length is 13 residues. CDR3 in amino acids: CASSFMREAPQYF. The CDR3 DNA is TGTGCCAGCAGCTTCATGCGGGAGGCCCCGCAGTATTTT.

The chain links TRBV19 to TRBJ2-7, with 10 positions matching TRBD1. J was trimmed by 5 bases and V by 2 bases; bases with no gene match: 6. This CDR3 contains 15 residues. CDR1 and CDR2 from the germline V gene are LNHDA and SQIVND (reference sequence). The CDR3 here is CASSIRDRGYDEQYF. CDR3 DNA sequence: TGTGCCAGTAGTATAAGGGACAGGGGCTACGACGAGCAGTACTTC.

The DNA of the CDR3 is TGTGCCAGTAGTTCCGCCCAGGGCACTGAAGCTTTCTTT. It is translated as CASSSAQGTEAFF. This chain links TRBV19 with TRBJ1-1, with D possibly being TRBD1 (5 bases). The V gene lost 5 bases and the J gene lost 4 bases, with 11 bases spanning the gap. This CDR3 region has 13 residues. Germline CDR1 LNHDA, CDR2 SQIVND (reference sequence).